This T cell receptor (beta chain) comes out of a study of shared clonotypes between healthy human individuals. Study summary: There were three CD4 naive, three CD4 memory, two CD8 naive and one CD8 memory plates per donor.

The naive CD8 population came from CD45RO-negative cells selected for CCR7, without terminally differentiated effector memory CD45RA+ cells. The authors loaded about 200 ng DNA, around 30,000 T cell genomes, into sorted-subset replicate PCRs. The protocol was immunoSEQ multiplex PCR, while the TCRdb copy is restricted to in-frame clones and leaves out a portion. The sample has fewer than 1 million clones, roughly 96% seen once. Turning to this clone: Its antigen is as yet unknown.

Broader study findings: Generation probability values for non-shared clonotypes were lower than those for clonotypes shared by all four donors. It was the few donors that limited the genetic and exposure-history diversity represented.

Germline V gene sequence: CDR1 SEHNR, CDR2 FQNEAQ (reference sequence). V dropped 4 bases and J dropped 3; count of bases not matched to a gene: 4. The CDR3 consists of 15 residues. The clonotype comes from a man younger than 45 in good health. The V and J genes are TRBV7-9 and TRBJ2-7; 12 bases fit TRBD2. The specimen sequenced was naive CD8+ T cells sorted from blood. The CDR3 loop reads CASSYPGLAGYEQYF. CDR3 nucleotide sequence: TGTGCCAGCAGCTACCCGGGACTAGCGGGCTACGAGCAGTACTTC.